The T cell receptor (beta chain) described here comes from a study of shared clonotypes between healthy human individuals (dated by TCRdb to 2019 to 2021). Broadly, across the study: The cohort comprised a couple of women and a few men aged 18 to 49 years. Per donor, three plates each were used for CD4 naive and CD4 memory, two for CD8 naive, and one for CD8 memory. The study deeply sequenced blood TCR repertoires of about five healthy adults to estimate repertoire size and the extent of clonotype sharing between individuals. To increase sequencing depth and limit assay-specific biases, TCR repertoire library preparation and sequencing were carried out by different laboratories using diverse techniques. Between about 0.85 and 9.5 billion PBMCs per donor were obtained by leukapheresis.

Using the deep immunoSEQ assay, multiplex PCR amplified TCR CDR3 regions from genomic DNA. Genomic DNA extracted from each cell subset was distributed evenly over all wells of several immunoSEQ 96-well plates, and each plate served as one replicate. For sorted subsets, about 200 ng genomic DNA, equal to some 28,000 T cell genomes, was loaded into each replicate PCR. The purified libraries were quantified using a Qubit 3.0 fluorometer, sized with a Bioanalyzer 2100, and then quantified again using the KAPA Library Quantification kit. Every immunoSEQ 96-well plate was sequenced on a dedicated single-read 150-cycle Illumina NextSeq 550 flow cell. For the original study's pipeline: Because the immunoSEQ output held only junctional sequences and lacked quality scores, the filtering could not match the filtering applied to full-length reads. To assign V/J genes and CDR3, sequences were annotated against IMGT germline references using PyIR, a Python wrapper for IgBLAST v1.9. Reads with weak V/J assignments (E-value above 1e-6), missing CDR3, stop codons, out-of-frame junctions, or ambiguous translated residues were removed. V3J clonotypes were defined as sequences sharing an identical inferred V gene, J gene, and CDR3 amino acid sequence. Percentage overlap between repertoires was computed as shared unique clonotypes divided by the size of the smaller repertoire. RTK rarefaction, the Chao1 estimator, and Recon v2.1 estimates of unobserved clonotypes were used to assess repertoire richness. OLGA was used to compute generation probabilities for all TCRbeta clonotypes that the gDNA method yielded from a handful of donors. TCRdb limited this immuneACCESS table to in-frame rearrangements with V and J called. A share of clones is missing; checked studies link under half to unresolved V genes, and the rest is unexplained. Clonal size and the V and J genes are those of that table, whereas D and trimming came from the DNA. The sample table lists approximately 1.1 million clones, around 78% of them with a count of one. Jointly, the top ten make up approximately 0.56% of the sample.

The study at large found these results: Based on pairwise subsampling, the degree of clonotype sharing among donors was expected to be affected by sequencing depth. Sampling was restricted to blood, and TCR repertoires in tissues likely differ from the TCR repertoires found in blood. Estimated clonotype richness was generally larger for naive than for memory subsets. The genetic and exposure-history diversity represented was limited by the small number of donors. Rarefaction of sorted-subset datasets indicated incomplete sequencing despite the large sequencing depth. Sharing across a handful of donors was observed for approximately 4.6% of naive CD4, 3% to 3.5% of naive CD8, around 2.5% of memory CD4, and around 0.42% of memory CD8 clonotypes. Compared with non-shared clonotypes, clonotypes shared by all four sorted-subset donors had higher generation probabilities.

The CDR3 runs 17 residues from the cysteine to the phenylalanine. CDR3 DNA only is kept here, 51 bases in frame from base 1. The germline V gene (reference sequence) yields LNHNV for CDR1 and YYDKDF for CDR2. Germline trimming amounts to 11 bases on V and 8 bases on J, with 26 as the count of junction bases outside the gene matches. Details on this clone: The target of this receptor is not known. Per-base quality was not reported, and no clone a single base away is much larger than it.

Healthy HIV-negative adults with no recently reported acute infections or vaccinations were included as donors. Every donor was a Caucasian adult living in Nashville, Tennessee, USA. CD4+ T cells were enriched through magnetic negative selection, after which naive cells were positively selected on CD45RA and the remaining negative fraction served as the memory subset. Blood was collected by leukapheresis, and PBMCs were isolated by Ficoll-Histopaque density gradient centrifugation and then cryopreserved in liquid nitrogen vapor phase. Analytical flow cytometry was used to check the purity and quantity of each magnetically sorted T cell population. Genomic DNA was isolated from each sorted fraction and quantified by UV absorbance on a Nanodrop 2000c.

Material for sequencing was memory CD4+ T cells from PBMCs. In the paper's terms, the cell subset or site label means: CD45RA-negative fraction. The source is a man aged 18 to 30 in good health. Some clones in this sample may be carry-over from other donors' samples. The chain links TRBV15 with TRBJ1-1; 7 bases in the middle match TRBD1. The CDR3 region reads CAPTDTTKGQKNPEAFF. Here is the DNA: TGTGCCCCCACCGACACCACAAAGGGACAGAAGAACCCCGAAGCTTTCTTT.